This TCR beta chain originates from a study of T-cell reconstitution after alpha-beta-depleted transplantation in children. Preparing the TCRbeta library involved the use of unique molecular identifiers. MiXCR, applied by TCRdb to the PCR reads, yields one record per CDR3 protein. The sample includes fewer than 1 million distinct CDR3 sequences, around 17% seen only once; the top ten take around 5%. In the case of this clonotype: What it binds is unknown.

Study-wide points: Newly produced T cells mostly accounted for T-cell counts and diversity one year post-transplant. Alpha-beta T cells about two months after transplant reportedly derived from several hundred expanded graft clones. Surviving recipient T cells and intrathymic progenitors accounted for some patients' high TCRbeta diversity at day 60.

The input for sequencing was PBMCs, mostly from graft donor cells, taken 360 days after TCRalphabeta/CD19-depleted stem cell transplant. The receptor comes from a male patient younger than 18 who had a stem cell transplant for acute lymphoblastic leukemia, so the T cells may come from the graft donor.

The CDR3 DNA sequence: TGTGCCAGCAGCAGCACCGGGACAGGGCGTTACAATGAGCAGTTCTTC. Its translation: CASSSTGTGRYNEQFF. The chain combines TRBV21-1 with TRBJ2-1; TRBD1, the D gene given by the table, was not confirmed from the DNA. TRBV21-1 has pseudogene status. The CDR3 totals 16 residues.